This T cell receptor beta chain derives from a study of spatial heterogeneity in lung cancer. Overall study: Fewer alpha-chain than beta-chain sequences were consistently detected. Broader study findings: Tumor mutation count correlated with how many alpha and beta TCRs expanded intratumorally. The study estimated 6% to 9% alpha and approximately 13% beta chain coverage of tumor T cells.

TCRdb independently ran MiXCR on the 5' RACE reads; one entry per CDR3 protein. Of around 19,000 distinct CDR3 sequences listed, about 15% are singletons. Details on this clonotype: No antigen is known for it.

V was cut by 4 bases and J by 0 bases, with 9 bases left in between. This CDR3 contains 15 residues. Germline V gene lookup returns CDR1 LGHDT and CDR2 YNNKEL (reference sequence). The time point denotes: sample taken at primary tumor resection. The donors comprised about 69 untreated early-stage non-small cell lung cancer patients. Whole RNA, isolated from tumor, nontumor lung or frozen PBMC, was sequenced without prior sorting. The rearrangement joins TRBV3-1 to TRBJ2-2; D is possibly TRBD2 (5 bases). This specimen was lung tumor tissue, taken at surgery. The clonotype originates from a female donor with early-stage non-small cell lung cancer. The CDR3 loop is CASSRDGANTGELFF. The CDR3 DNA reads as TGTGCCAGCAGCCGCGACGGGGCGAACACCGGGGAGCTGTTTTTT.